Each of the 18 T cell receptor beta chains below was sequenced from the same sample in a study of blood T cell repertoires in COVID-19. TCRdb's copy holds only in-frame clones and misses some; the assay was immunoSEQ multiplex PCR. The sample shows about 350,000 clones, approximately 87% of them seen only once. The sample was PBMCs or T cells enriched from blood (not recorded which). These receptors were taken from a woman aged 25-40 years who had recovered from COVID-19.

The chain has TRBV19 and TRBJ2-1; no clear D. Trimming shortened V by 2 bases and J by 8 bases, and 13 bases separated the two germline ends. CDR3 length: 14 amino acids. Germline-derived CDR1 and CDR2 are LNHDA and SQIVND (reference sequence). CDR3 amino acids: CASSILGRHHEQFF. The CDR3 DNA sequence: TGTGCCAGTAGTATATTGGGCCGTCACCATGAGCAGTTCTTC. Filled out from reference TRBV19 and TRBJ2-1, the complete variable domain reads DGGITQSPKYLFRKEGQNVTLSCEQNLNHDAMYWYRQDPGQGLRLIYYSQIVNDFQKGDIAEGYSVSREKKESFPLTVTSAQKNPTAFYLCASSILGRHHEQFFGPGTRLTVL.

This clone has just a few counts. V is TRBV19 and J is TRBJ1-1, with 9 nucleotides matching TRBD1. V lost 11 bases, J lost 6 bases, and 7 bases stayed unmatched. The CDR3 loop spans 12 amino acids. CDR1 and CDR2 from the germline V gene are LNHDA and SQIVND (reference sequence). The CDR3: CASQGAWPEAFF. The CDR3 nucleotides are TGTGCCTCACAGGGGGCTTGGCCTGAAGCTTTCTTT.

This clone was detected a few times. The sample holds other DNA sequences that translate to the same CDR3. The genes are TRBV5-4 and TRBJ2-2; 9 bases align to TRBD1. The CDR3 loop spans 15 amino acids. V dropped 0 bases and J dropped 5; count of bases not matched to a gene: 2. From germline, CDR1 is SGHNT and CDR2 YYREEE (reference sequence). The CDR3 here is CASSLDRGRTGELFF. CDR3 in DNA: TGTGCCAGCAGCTTGGACAGGGGGCGGACCGGGGAGCTGTTTTTT. The complete variable domain, with remaining parts taken from reference TRBV5-4 and TRBJ2-2, reads ETGVTQSPTHLIKTRGQQVTLRCSSQSGHNTVSWYQQALGQGPQFIFQYYREEENGRGNFPPRFSGLQFPNYSSELNVNALELDDSALYLCASSLDRGRTGELFFGEGSRLTVL.

The J gene is TRBJ2-1, the V gene TRBV10-2; tentatively, D is TRBD2 (6 bases). V lost 9 bases, J lost 8 bases, and 17 bases lay in between. There are 13 residues in the CDR3. Germline values: CDR1 WSHSY, CDR2 SAAADI. The CDR3 is CASYGGGWDEQFF. CDR3 nucleotide sequence: TGCGCCAGTTACGGAGGAGGGTGGGATGAGCAGTTCTTC.

V usage is TRBV11-2 and J usage is TRBJ2-7; TRBD1 matches 7 bases. The trim removed 2 bases at V and 7 bases at J, leaving 8 bases unmatched. The CDR3 extends over 14 amino acids. Per germline, CDR1 SGHAT and CDR2 FQNNGV. The CDR3 sequence: CASSLNRGVREQYF. CDR3 nucleotide sequence: TGTGCCAGCAGCTTAAACAGGGGAGTGAGGGAGCAGTACTTC.

This chain uses TRBV15 with TRBJ1-2; no definite D call. CDR3 length: 16 amino acids. CDR1 LNHNV and CDR2 YYDKDF come from the germline V gene (reference sequence). V dropped 0 bases and J dropped 2 bases, with 13 bases sitting between them. The CDR3, as DNA: TGTGCCACCAGCAGAGATAAGTCGGCGGGAAACTATGGCTACACCTTC. Its translation: CATSRDKSAGNYGYTF.

J is TRBJ2-3 and V is TRBV6-2 or TRBV6-3, with 10 positions matching TRBD2. Germline CDR1 and CDR2: MNHEY and SVGEGT. Losses at the gene ends were 2 bases for V and 3 bases for J; bases not matched to a gene: 5. The CDR3 spans 16 residues. The CDR3 DNA follows: TGTGCCAGCAGTTACCTGGCTAGCGGGGGTACAGATACGCAGTATTTT. This encodes CASSYLASGGTDTQYF.

The J gene is TRBJ2-1, the V gene TRBV9; no clear D. Germline V gene sequence: CDR1 SGDLS, CDR2 YYNGEE. The CDR3 spans 13 residues. V was clipped by 0 bases and J by 7 bases, with 8 bases between them. The CDR3 DNA follows: TGTGCCAGCAGCGTAGGTGTCCCAAATGAGCAGTTCTTC. Translated, it gives CASSVGVPNEQFF.

This clone was seen more than once but under ten times. CDR3 nucleotide sequence: TGTGCCAGCAGTGAACCCTTGGGGGCCTCTGGAAACACCATATATTTT. Amino acid sequence: CASSEPLGASGNTIYF. The chain combines TRBV28 with TRBJ1-3; possibly TRBD1 for D (6 bases). With 5 bases removed from V and 0 bases from J, the gap between germline ends came to 14 bases. The length of the CDR3 is 16 residues. Looked up from germline, CDR1 is MDHEN and CDR2 is SYDVKM.

V usage is TRBV29-1 and J usage is TRBJ1-1; TRBD1 matches 7 bases. The V gene's germline CDR1 is SQVTM and CDR2 ANQGSEA. Trimming cost V 5 bases and J 2 bases; bases outside gene matches: 11. The CDR3 covers 15 residues. The DNA of the CDR3 is TGCAGCGTTCTGGGTGGACAGGCCGTTAACACTGAAGCTTTCTTT. This codes for CSVLGGQAVNTEAFF.

The chain joins TRBV19 to TRBJ1-2, with no clear D. With 1 base removed from V and 4 bases from J, the gap between germline ends came to 10 bases. Germline loops: CDR1 LNHDA, CDR2 SQIVND (reference sequence). The CDR3 loop spans 14 amino acids. CDR3 region: CASSIVGQIYGYTF. The CDR3 DNA is TGTGCCAGTAGTATAGTTGGGCAGATCTATGGCTACACCTTC. The full variable domain, its missing parts supplied by reference TRBV19 and TRBJ1-2, is DGGITQSPKYLFRKEGQNVTLSCEQNLNHDAMYWYRQDPGQGLRLIYYSQIVNDFQKGDIAEGYSVSREKKESFPLTVTSAQKNPTAFYLCASSIVGQIYGYTFGSGTRLTVV.

The chain uses TRBV18 and TRBJ2-1; D is uncertain. Trimming stripped 0 bases from V and 6 bases from J, with 6 bases between. CDR1 is KGHSH and CDR2 is LQKENI in the germline V gene. The CDR3 contains 13 residues. The CDR3 bases are TGTGCCAGCTCACCACCAAACAGCAATGAGCAGTTCTTC. It specifies CASSPPNSNEQFF.

This chain connects TRBV7-9 to TRBJ2-7; possibly TRBD2 for D (5 bases). The CDR3 runs 14 residues. Germline CDR1 SEHNR, CDR2 FQNEAQ (reference sequence). V was shortened by 5 bases and J by 3 bases, with 14 bases between the two germline ends. In DNA form, the CDR3 reads TGTGCCAGCAGCAGAGGAGAGGGAGTCTACGAGCAGTACTTC. The encoded protein is CASSRGEGVYEQYF. The full variable domain, in which reference TRBV7-9 and TRBJ2-7 provide the parts outside the CDR3, is DTGVSQNPRHKITKRGQNVTFRCDPISEHNRLYWYRQTLGQGPEFLTYFQNEAQLEKSRLLSDRFSAERPKGSFSTLEIQRTEQGDSAMYLCASSRGEGVYEQYFGPGTRLTVT.

CDR3 protein: CASSSGTGVTDTQYF. As DNA, the CDR3 is TGTGCCAGCAGCTCGGGGACAGGGGTGACAGATACGCAGTATTTT. The chain uses TRBV5-5 and TRBJ2-3; 10 positions match TRBD1. The CDR3 totals 15 residues. CDR1 is SGHKS and CDR2 is YYEKEE in the germline V gene (reference sequence). J gave up 3 bases and V 3 bases, and 4 bases lay outside the gene matches.

The J gene is TRBJ2-2, the V gene TRBV30; a weak D match, TRBD2 (6 bases). CDR3 size: 12 residues. Germline-derived CDR1 and CDR2 are GTSNPN and SVGIG (reference sequence). CDR3 coding DNA: TGTGGGGGCGGGGCGAACACCGGGGAGCTGTTTTTT. Amino acid sequence: CGGGANTGELFF. The complete variable domain, with remaining parts taken from reference TRBV30 and TRBJ2-2, reads SQTIHQWPATLVQPVGSPLSLECTVEGTSNPNLYWYRQAAGRGLQLLFYSVGIGQISSEVPQNLSASRPQDRQFILSSKKLLLSDSGFYLCGGGANTGELFFGEGSRLTVL.

V is TRBV2 and J is TRBJ1-2, with D uncertain. The V end lost 4 bases, the J end lost 5 bases, and 20 bases lay between the germline ends. From germline, CDR1 is SNHLY and CDR2 FYNNEI. This CDR3 comprises 16 residues. The CDR3 loop is CASSASYRAREYGYTF. The CDR3 DNA reads TGTGCCAGCAGTGCCTCTTACCGGGCCCGGGAGTATGGCTACACCTTC.

This chain uses TRBV7-6 with TRBJ2-1; the match to TRBD2 covers 12 bases. This CDR3 region has 18 residues. Looked up from germline, CDR1 is SGHVS and CDR2 is FNYEAQ. Trimming at V came to 5 bases and at J to 6 bases, leaving 14 bases not matched to a gene. The CDR3 sequence: CASSPNDLLAGGANEQFF. The CDR3 coding sequence is TGTGCCAGCAGCCCTAATGACCTACTAGCGGGGGGCGCCAATGAGCAGTTCTTC.

J is TRBJ2-1 and V is TRBV11-2; 11 bases map to TRBD2. CDR3 length: 17 amino acids. Germline CDR1 reads SGHAT; CDR2 reads FQNNGV. J was trimmed by 6 bases and V by 5 bases; bases with no gene match: 12. CDR3 residues: CASSLRFSGGALNEQFF. The DNA of the CDR3 is TGTGCCAGCAGCCTCCGCTTTAGCGGGGGGGCCCTCAATGAGCAGTTCTTC.